This TCR beta chain stems from a study of T cell repertoires in ileal Crohn's disease. Generated by immunoSEQ multiplex PCR, the TCRdb table keeps only in-frame clones and is missing some. The data contain approximately 13,000 clones, roughly 85% of them singletons. CDR3 size: 15 residues. Germline assignment: CDR1 MDHEN and CDR2 SYDVKM. The junction had 10 bases not matched to a gene; V was cut back by 5 bases and J by 7 bases. This TCR came from an adult with Crohn's disease. The sample comprised ileal tissue. The gene calls are TRBV28 and TRBJ2-7; 11 nucleotides line up with TRBD2. CDR3 region: CASSAATSGKTEQYF. The CDR3 coding sequence is TGTGCCAGCAGTGCCGCGACTAGCGGGAAAACTGAGCAGTACTTC.